This T cell receptor beta chain was recorded in a study of cytomegalovirus exposure and HLA in healthy donors. CDR3 size: 15 residues. Trimming stripped 2 bases from V and 5 bases from J, with 13 bases between. CDR1 and CDR2 (germline): SGHRS, YFSETQ. The PCR used 60 Vbeta and 13 Jbeta primers. The repertoire was sequenced with immunoSEQ multiplex PCR; TCRdb's copy has only in-frame clones and lacks some. The table lists some 130,000 clones, 70% to 80% of them singletons. The sequence was collected from a woman in her forties or fifties in good health and CMV-seronegative. Sequenced input: PBMCs. The genes are TRBV5-1 and TRBJ2-2, with D perhaps TRBD2 (6 bases). CDR3 coding DNA: TGCGCCAGCAGCTTAGCGACTAGTGGAACCGGGGAGCTGTTTTTT. Translation: CASSLATSGTGELFF.